Sequencing of this TCR beta chain was carried out in a study of T cell responses to AZD1222 COVID-19 vaccine. For the study at large: Samples with a second dose at about 4 or about 12 weeks were pooled together.

The CDR3 has 17 residues. Trimming removed 4 bases from V and 5 bases from J; junction bases left unmatched: 16. The V gene's germline CDR1 is MNHEY and CDR2 SVGEGT. Generated by immunoSEQ multiplex PCR, the TCRdb table keeps only in-frame clones and is missing some. The sample has about 170,000 clones; roughly nine tenths are singletons. The genes are TRBV6-2 or TRBV6-3 and TRBJ1-1; 7 positions agree with TRBD1. This material consisted of peripheral blood, taken on day 0 of AZD1222 vaccination. The origin of this receptor is an adult in good health. The CDR3 DNA is TGTGCCAGCAGTTCCAGGCTAGGGACAGCGACCCTAACTGAAGCTTTCTTT. This codes for CASSSRLGTATLTEAFF.